The 9 T cell receptor beta chains below all came from one sample that was sequenced in a study of early T cells in non-severe SARS-CoV-2 infection. TCRdb re-called the 5' RACE reads through MiXCR, storing one row per CDR3 protein. This table has under 35,000 distinct CDR3 sequences, less than 7% appearing once. The sequencing input was whole blood. The receptors here all came from an adult who was a healthcare worker with PCR-confirmed SARS-CoV-2 infection or an uninfected control (not recorded which).

This clonotype showed up many times. The chain is built from TRBV5-1 and TRBJ2-7, with D unresolved. With 0 bases removed from V and 1 base from J, the gap between germline ends came to 11 bases. Germline-derived CDR1 and CDR2 are SGHRS and YFSETQ. The CDR3 runs to 15 residues. DNA of the CDR3: TGCGCCAGCAGCTTGGCCTTGGAACGGTCCTACGAGCAGTACTTC. This translates into CASSLALERSYEQYF. The full variable domain, its missing parts supplied by reference TRBV5-1 and TRBJ2-7, is KAGVTQTPRYLIKTRGQQVTLSCSPISGHRSVSWYQQTPGQGLQFLFEYFSETQRNKGNFPGRFSGRQFSNSRSEMNVSTLELGDSALYLCASSLALERSYEQYFGPGTRLTVT.

In its sample, this clonotype was seen many times. The CDR3 here is CSAIGGNEKLFF. The CDR3 DNA reads TGCAGTGCTATTGGGGGGAATGAAAAACTGTTTTTT. This rearrangement joins TRBV20-1 to TRBJ1-4; maybe TRBD1 (5 bases). The germline V gene has CDR1 DFQATT and CDR2 SNEGSKA (reference sequence). Trimming stripped 4 bases from V and 5 bases from J, with 8 bases between. This CDR3 contains 12 residues.

This clonotype showed up many times. The CDR3 spells CASSQGRTGFEKLFF. In DNA form, the CDR3 reads TGTGCCAGCAGCCAAGGCAGGACCGGTTTTGAAAAACTGTTTTTT. V usage is TRBV3-1 and J usage is TRBJ1-4; D unclear. V was cut by 1 base and J by 7 bases, with 13 bases left in between. The CDR3 extends over 15 amino acids. CDR1 is LGHDT, CDR2 YNNKEL, per germline (reference sequence).

This clonotype has a handful of counts. The CDR3 loop reads CASSQDGTSRTGELFF. CDR3 sequence (DNA): TGCGCCAGCAGCCAAGATGGGACTAGTCGCACCGGGGAGCTGTTTTTT. V gene TRBV4-3 combines with J gene TRBJ2-2; 8 bases are a match to TRBD2. The germline V gene encodes CDR1 LGHNA and CDR2 YSLEER. The CDR3 sequence is 16 residues long. Trimming took 0 bases from V and 4 from J; bases not matched to a gene: 4.

This clonotype has a count of ten or more. The chain carries TRBV3-1 and TRBJ2-1; D unresolved. The CDR3 extends over 15 amino acids. CDR1 and CDR2 (germline): LGHDT, YNNKEL (reference sequence). The V gene lost 4 bases and the J gene lost 9 bases, with 19 bases spanning the gap. CDR3 residues: CASSPKYSTWGEQFF. CDR3 DNA sequence: TGTGCCAGCAGCCCTAAGTACTCCACATGGGGTGAGCAGTTCTTC.

This clonotype occurred a few times. The V gene is TRBV7-9, the J gene TRBJ2-7; D is undetermined. This CDR3 region has 12 residues. Germline values: CDR1 SEHNR, CDR2 FQNEAQ (reference sequence). V lost 11 bases, J lost 7 bases, and 18 bases lay in between. The CDR3 nucleotides read TGTGCCTCGGGCGGCTCGCTTTTGGAGCAGTACTTC. Translation gives CASGGSLLEQYF.

J is TRBJ2-3 and V is TRBV4-1; 8 nucleotides align to TRBD1. The CDR3 has 16 residues. Germline CDR1 MGHRA, CDR2 YSYEKL. V was pared by 2 bases and J by 5 bases, with 9 bases of the junction left unmatched. The CDR3: CASSQQPGGAGDTQYF. Written as DNA, the CDR3 is TGCGCCAGCAGCCAACAACCAGGGGGCGCGGGAGATACGCAGTATTTT.

This chain uses TRBV27 with TRBJ1-1; D unclear. This CDR3 region has 14 residues. Germline V gene data show CDR1 as MNHEY and CDR2 as SMNVEV (reference sequence). V was clipped by 6 bases and J by 5 bases, with 16 bases between them. This CDR3 reads CASSLDWTGTEAFF. The CDR3 coding sequence is TGTGCCAGCAGCTTGGACTGGACTGGAACTGAAGCTTTCTTT.

Ten or more counts support this clonotype. The chain has TRBV7-2 and TRBJ1-2; perhaps TRBD1 as D (5 bases). Trimming took off 5 bases at V and 0 bases at J, with 16 bases between the two ends. The CDR3 is 16 residues long. Germline V gene data show CDR1 as SGHTA and CDR2 as FQGNSA. The CDR3 coding sequence is TGTGCCAGCAGCCACTACCCCCAGGGCGCTAACTATGGCTACACCTTC. As protein: CASSHYPQGANYGYTF.